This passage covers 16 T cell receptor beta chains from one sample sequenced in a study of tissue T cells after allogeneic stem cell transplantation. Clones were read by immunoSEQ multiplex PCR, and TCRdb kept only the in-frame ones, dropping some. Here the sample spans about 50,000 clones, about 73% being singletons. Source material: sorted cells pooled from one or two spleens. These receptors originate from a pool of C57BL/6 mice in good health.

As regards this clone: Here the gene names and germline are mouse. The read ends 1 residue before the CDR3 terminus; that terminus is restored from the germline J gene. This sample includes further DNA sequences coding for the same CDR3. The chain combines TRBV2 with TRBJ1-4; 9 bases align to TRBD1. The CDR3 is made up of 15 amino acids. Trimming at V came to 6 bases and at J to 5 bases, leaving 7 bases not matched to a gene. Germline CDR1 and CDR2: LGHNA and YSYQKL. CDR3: CASSPPGQGNERLFF. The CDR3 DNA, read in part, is TGTGCCAGCAGTCCTCCGGGACAGGGAAACGAAAGATTATTT.

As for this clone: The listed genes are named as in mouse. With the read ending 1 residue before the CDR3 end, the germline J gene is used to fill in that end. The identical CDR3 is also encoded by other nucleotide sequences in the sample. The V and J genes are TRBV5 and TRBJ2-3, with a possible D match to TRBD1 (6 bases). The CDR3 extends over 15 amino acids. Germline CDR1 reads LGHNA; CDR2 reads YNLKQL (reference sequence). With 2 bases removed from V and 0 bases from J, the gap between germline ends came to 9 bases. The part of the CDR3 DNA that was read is TGTGCCAGCAGCCAAACAGGGAGGAGTGCAGAAACGCTGTAT. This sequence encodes CASSQTGRSAETLY. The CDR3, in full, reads CASSQTGRSAETLYF.

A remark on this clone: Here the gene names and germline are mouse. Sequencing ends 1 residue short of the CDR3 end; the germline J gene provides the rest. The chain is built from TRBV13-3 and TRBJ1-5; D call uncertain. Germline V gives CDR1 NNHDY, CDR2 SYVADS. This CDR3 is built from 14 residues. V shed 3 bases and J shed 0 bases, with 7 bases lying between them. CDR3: CASSGTDNNQAPLF. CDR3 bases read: TGTGCCAGCAGTGGGACGGATAACAACCAGGCTCCGCTT. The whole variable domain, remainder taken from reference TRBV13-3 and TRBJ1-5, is EAAVTQSPRSKVAVTGGKVTLSCHQTNNHDYMYWYRQDTGHGLRLIHYSYVADSTEKGDIPDGYKASRPSQENFSLILELASLSQTAVYFCASSGTDNNQAPLFGEGTRLSVL.

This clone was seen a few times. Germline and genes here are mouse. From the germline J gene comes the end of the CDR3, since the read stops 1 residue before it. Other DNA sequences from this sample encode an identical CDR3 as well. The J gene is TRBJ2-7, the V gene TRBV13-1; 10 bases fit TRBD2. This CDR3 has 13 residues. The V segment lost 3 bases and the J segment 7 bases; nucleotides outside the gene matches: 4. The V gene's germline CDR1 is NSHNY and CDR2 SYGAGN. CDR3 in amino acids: CASSVTGGREQYF. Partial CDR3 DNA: TGTGCCAGCAGTGTGACTGGGGGGAGAGAACAGTAC.

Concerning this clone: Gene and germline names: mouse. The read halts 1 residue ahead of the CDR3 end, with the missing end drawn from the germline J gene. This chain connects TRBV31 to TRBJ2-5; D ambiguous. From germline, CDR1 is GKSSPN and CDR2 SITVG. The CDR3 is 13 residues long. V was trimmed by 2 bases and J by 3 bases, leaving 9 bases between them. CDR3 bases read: TGTGCCTGGAGTACGGGGTCTCAAGACACCCAGTAC. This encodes CAWSTGSQDTQY. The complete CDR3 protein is CAWSTGSQDTQYF.

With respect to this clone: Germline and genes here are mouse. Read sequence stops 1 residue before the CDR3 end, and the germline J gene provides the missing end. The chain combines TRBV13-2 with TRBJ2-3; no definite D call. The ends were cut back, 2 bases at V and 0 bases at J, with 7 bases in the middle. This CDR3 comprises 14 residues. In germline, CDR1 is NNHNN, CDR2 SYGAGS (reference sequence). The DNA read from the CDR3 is TGTGCCAGCGGTGAGCAGAATAGTGCAGAAACGCTGTAT. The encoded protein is CASGEQNSAETLY. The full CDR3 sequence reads CASGEQNSAETLYF.

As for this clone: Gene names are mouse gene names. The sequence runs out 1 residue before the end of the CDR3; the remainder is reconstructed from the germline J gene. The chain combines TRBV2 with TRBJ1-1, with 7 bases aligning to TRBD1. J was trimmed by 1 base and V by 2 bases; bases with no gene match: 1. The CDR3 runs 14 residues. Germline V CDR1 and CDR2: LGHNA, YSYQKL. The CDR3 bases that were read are TGTGCCAGCAGCCAATCAGGGGGAAACACAGAAGTCTTC. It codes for CASSQSGGNTEVF. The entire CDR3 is CASSQSGGNTEVFF.

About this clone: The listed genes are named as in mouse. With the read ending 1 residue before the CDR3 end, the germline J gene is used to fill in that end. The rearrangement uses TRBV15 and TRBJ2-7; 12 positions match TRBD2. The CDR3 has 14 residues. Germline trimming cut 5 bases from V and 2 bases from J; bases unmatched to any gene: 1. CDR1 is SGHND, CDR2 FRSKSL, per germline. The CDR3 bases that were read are TGTGCCAGCAGTCGACTGGGGGGGCCCTATGAACAGTAC. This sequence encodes CASSRLGGPYEQY. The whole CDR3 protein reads CASSRLGGPYEQYF.

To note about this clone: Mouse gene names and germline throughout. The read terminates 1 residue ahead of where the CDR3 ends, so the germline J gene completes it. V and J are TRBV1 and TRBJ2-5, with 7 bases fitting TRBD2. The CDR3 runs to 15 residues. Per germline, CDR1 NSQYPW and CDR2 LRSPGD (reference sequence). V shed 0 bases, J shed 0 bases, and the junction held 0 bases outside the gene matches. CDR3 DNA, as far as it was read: TGCACCTGCAGTGCAGAGGGGGGGAACCAAGACACCCAGTAC. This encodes CTCSAEGGNQDTQY. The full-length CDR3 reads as CTCSAEGGNQDTQYF.

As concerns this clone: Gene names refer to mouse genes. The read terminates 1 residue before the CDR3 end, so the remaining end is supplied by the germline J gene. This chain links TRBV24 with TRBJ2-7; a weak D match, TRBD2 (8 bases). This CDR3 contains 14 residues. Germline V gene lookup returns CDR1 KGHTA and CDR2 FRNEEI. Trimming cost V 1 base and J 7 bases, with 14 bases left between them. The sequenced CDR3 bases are TGTGCCAGCAGTCTGTCAGGGGGGGCGCGAGAACAGTAC. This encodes CASSLSGGAREQY. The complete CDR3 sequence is CASSLSGGAREQYF.

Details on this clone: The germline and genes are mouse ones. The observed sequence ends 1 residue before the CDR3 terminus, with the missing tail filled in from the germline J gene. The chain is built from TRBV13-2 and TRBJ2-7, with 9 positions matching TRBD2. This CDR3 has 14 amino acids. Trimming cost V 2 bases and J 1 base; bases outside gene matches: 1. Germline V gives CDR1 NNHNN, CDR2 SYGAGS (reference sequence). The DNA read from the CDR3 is TGTGCCAGCGGTGAAGGACTGGGGTCCTATGAACAGTAC. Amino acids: CASGEGLGSYEQY. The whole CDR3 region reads CASGEGLGSYEQYF.

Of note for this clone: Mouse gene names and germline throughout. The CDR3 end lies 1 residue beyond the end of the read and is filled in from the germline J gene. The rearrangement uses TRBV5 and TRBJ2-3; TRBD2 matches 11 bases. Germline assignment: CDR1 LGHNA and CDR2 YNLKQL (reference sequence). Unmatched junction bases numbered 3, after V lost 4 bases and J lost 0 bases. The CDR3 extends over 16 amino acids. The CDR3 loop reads CASSPGTGGSAETLYF. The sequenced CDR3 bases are TGTGCCAGCAGCCCCGGGACTGGGGGTAGTGCAGAAACGCTGTAT.

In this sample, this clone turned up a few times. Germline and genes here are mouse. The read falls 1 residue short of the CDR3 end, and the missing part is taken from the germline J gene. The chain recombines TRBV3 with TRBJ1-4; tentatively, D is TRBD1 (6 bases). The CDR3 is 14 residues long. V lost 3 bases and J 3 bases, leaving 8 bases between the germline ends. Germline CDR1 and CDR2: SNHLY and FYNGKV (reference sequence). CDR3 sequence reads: CASSLAGANERLFF. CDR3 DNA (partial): TGTGCCAGCAGCTTGGCAGGGGCCAACGAAAGATTATTT.

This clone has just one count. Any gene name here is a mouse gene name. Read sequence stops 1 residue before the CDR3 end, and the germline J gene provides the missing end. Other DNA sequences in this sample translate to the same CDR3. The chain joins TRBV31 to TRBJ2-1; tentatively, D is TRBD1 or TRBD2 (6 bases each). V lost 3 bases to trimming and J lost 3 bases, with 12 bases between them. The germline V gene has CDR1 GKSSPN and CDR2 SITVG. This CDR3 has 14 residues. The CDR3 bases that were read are TGTGCCTGGAGCCTCGCGGGGGCCTATGCTGAGCAGTTC. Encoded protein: CAWSLAGAYAEQF. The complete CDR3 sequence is CAWSLAGAYAEQFF.

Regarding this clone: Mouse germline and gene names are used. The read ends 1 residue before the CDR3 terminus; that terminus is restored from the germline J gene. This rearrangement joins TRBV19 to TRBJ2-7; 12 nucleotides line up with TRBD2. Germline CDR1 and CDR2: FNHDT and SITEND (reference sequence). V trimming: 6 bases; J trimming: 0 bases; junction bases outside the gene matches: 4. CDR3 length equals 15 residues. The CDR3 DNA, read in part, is TGTGCCAGCACTCGACTGGGGGGGCGCTCCTATGAACAGTAC. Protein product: CASTRLGGRSYEQY. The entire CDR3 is CASTRLGGRSYEQYF.

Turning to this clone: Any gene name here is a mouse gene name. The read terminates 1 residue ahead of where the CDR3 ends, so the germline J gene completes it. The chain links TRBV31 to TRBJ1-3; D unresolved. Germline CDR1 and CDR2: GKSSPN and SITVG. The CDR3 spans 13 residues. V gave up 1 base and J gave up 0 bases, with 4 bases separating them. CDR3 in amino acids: CAWSQNSGNTLYF. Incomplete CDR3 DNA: TGTGCCTGGAGTCAGAATTCTGGAAATACGCTCTAT.